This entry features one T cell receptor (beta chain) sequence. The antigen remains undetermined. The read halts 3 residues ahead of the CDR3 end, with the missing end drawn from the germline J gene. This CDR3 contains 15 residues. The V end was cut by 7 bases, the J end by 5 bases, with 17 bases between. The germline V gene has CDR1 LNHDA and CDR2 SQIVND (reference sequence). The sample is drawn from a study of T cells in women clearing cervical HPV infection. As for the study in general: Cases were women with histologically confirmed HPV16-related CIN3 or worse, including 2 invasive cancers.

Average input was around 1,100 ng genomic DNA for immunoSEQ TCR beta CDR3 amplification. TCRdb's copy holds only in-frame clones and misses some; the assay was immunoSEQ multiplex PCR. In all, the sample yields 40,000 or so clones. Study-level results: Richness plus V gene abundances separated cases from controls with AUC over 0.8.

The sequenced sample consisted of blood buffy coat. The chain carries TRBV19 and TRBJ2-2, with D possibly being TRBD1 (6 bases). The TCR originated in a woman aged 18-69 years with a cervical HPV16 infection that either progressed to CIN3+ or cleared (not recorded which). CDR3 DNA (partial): TGTGCCAGTACGGTTGGGCAGGGGATTACCGGGGAG. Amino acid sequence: CASTVGQGITGE. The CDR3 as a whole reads CASTVGQGITGELFF.